The TCR beta chain described here comes from a study of T-cell reconstitution after alpha-beta-depleted transplantation in children. Overall study results and limits: Alpha-beta T cells about two months after transplant reportedly derived from several hundred expanded graft clones. Surviving recipient T cells and thymic progenitors underlay high day-60 TCRbeta diversity in some patients.

Unique molecular identifiers were used in preparing the TCRbeta library. Via MiXCR, TCRdb re-called the PCR reads, giving one row per CDR3 protein. The repertoire holds 95,000 to 150,000 distinct CDR3 sequences, with approximately 22% as singletons. The CDR3 is 13 amino acids. Germline V CDR1 and CDR2: MGHRA, YSYEKL. Trimming pared 0 bases from V and 8 bases from J, leaving 10 bases between. This clonotype was seen many times. Its antigen is not known. This TCR was sampled from a male patient aged 2 to 9 who had a stem cell transplant for chronic granulomatous disease, so the T cells may come from the graft donor. The chain joins TRBV4-1 to TRBJ1-2; D gene unclear. The sequencing here drew on PBMCs, mostly from graft donor cells, taken 180 days after TCRalphabeta/CD19-depleted stem cell transplant. CDR3 residues: CASSQDRAGGYTF. For the CDR3, the DNA is TGCGCCAGCAGCCAAGATAGGGCGGGGGGCTACACCTTC.